Presented here are 18 T cell receptor beta chains from one specimen sequenced in a study of shared clonotypes between healthy human individuals. The assay was immunoSEQ multiplex PCR, and TCRdb's table has in-frame clones only and misses some. The sample shows around 2,000,000 clones, 95% of them seen only once. Sequenced material: naive CD4+ T cells sorted from blood. Indicated subset: CD45RA+ positively selected. These receptor sequences come from a man aged 18 to 35 in good health.

The CDR3 here is CASSPGSANTGELFF. The CDR3 nucleotides are TGTGCCAGCAGCCCAGGATCCGCGAACACCGGGGAGCTGTTTTTT. The gene calls are TRBV11-2 and TRBJ2-2; D call uncertain. V lost 5 bases and J 0 bases, leaving 10 bases between the germline ends. This CDR3 has 15 amino acids. Per germline, CDR1 SGHAT and CDR2 FQNNGV.

The rearrangement joins TRBV6-5 to TRBJ2-7; D is uncertain. The ends were cut back, 5 bases at V and 6 bases at J, with 8 bases in the middle. In germline, CDR1 is MNHEY, CDR2 SVGAGI. This CDR3 contains 11 residues. The CDR3 is CASSTESEQYF. Here the CDR3 DNA reads TGTGCCAGCAGTACGGAGTCCGAGCAGTACTTC.

For the CDR3, the DNA is TGTGCCATCTCTAGCGGGGAGTGGGATACGCAGTATTTT. This encodes CAISSGEWDTQYF. V is TRBV2 and J is TRBJ2-3; TRBD2 agrees at 9 bases. Germline lookup yields CDR1 SNHLY and CDR2 FYNNEI. This CDR3 spans 13 amino acids. V trimming: 10 bases; J trimming: 6 bases; junction bases outside the gene matches: 8.

The J gene is TRBJ1-1, the V gene TRBV15; D gene unclear. The CDR3 totals 15 residues. Trimming took off 1 base at V and 1 base at J, with 10 bases between the two ends. The germline CDR1 and CDR2 sequences are LNHNV and YYDKDF (reference sequence). CDR3 bases: TGTGCCACCAGCAGAGGCAGGCTCCCGAACACTGAAGCTTTCTTT. This encodes CATSRGRLPNTEAFF.

This chain links TRBV19 with TRBJ1-2; TRBD1 matches 9 bases. V shed 3 bases and J 3 bases; nucleotides not matched to a gene: 8. CDR1 and CDR2 (germline): LNHDA, SQIVND (reference sequence). There are 16 residues in the CDR3. The CDR3 bases are TGTGCCAGTAGTATGGGATGGACAGGGGTTGACTATGGCTACACCTTC. Its translation: CASSMGWTGVDYGYTF.

The J gene is TRBJ2-3, the V gene TRBV10-3; D gene ambiguous. The CDR3 contains 16 residues. Trimming left V 4 bases short and J 2 bases short, with 16 bases between. The germline V gene encodes CDR1 ENHRY and CDR2 SYGVKD. The CDR3 here is CAISVSLQIITDTQYF. CDR3 nucleotides: TGTGCCATCAGTGTGTCGTTACAGATTATCACAGATACGCAGTATTTT.

The chain combines TRBV28 with TRBJ1-1; unclear D gene. Trimming shortened V by 5 bases and J by 8 bases, and 9 bases separated the two germline ends. The CDR3 is made up of 11 amino acids. In germline, CDR1 is MDHEN, CDR2 SYDVKM. DNA of the CDR3: TGTGCCAGCAGTATCTTTTCCGAAGCTTTCTTT. It specifies CASSIFSEAFF.

This sequence joins TRBV7-2 and TRBJ1-2; no reliable D call. The CDR3 totals 14 residues. Germline loops: CDR1 SGHTA, CDR2 FQGNSA. V shed 1 base and J shed 1 base, with 7 bases lying between them. CDR3 DNA sequence: TGTGCCAGCAGCTTAGGTTACGGTAACTATGGCTACACCTTC. As protein: CASSLGYGNYGYTF.

The chain is built from TRBV5-1 and TRBJ2-3; D may be TRBD2 (6 bases). V was clipped by 0 bases and J by 0 bases, with 11 bases between them. Germline CDR1 reads SGHRS; CDR2 reads YFSETQ. The CDR3 runs 16 residues. The CDR3 here is CASSLVGGRSTDTQYF. In DNA form, the CDR3 reads TGCGCCAGCAGCTTGGTGGGGGGAAGGAGCACAGATACGCAGTATTTT.

The chain recombines TRBV9 with TRBJ2-3; 7 nucleotides agree with TRBD2. CDR3 length equals 18 residues. Trimming removed 3 bases from V and 2 bases from J; junction bases left unmatched: 15. CDR1 is SGDLS, CDR2 YYNGEE, per germline. In DNA form, the CDR3 reads TGTGCCAGCAGCGCACCTTCGACTAGCCTTAGCCTCACAGATACGCAGTATTTT. Its translation: CASSAPSTSLSLTDTQYF.

The CDR3 is CASSKGQMMDKNIQYF. Here the CDR3 DNA reads TGTGCCAGCAGCAAGGGACAGATGATGGACAAAAACATTCAGTACTTC. This chain joins TRBV7-9 and TRBJ2-4; 7 positions match TRBD1. CDR3 length equals 16 residues. The V and J ends lost 5 bases and 3 bases, in that order; junction bases with no gene match: 10. CDR1 is SEHNR, CDR2 FQNEAQ, per germline (reference sequence).

On this clone itself: Other DNA sequences from this sample encode an identical CDR3 as well. This chain uses TRBV6-6 with TRBJ2-7; D gene unclear. Trimming cost V 9 bases and J 3 bases, with 12 bases left between them. CDR1 MNHNY and CDR2 SVGAGI come from the germline V gene (reference sequence). The CDR3 length is 12 residues. As DNA, the CDR3 is TGTGCCAGTACCGGGTCCTTCTACGAGCAGTACTTC. Translating it yields CASTGSFYEQYF.

This clone was counted a single time. The V and J genes are TRBV7-2 and TRBJ2-1; TRBD1 matches at 7 bases. V lost 5 bases and J lost 3; bases outside the gene matches: 7. CDR3 length: 15 residues. Looked up from germline, CDR1 is SGHTA and CDR2 is FQGNSA. The CDR3 DNA reads TGTGCCAGCAGCGTTCCAGGGGGAAGCTACAATGAGCAGTTCTTC. Protein product: CASSVPGGSYNEQFF.

The chain joins TRBV6-1 to TRBJ2-7; TRBD2 is a possible D gene (5 bases). The germline V gene has CDR1 MNHNS and CDR2 SASEGT. The CDR3 runs 15 residues. The V gene lost 2 bases and the J gene lost 2 bases, with 13 bases spanning the gap. The CDR3 bases are TGTGCCAGCAGTGAAAAAGGGATCGGGACCTACGAGCAGTACTTC. Translation: CASSEKGIGTYEQYF.

V gene TRBV5-5 combines with J gene TRBJ2-5; D ambiguous. Trimming shortened V by 2 bases and J by 5 bases, and 7 bases separated the two germline ends. The germline V gene encodes CDR1 SGHKS and CDR2 YYEKEE (reference sequence). The CDR3 covers 12 residues. This chain's CDR3 is CASSFPRETQYF. The CDR3 coding sequence is TGTGCCAGCAGCTTCCCCCGTGAGACCCAGTACTTC.

Details on this clone: A read error may explain this, as a much larger clone is one base away. Within the sample, other DNA sequences also encode this same CDR3. The rearrangement joins TRBV5-4 to TRBJ2-3; the match to TRBD1 covers 11 bases. CDR3 length: 15 amino acids. Germline CDR1 reads SGHNT; CDR2 reads YYREEE (reference sequence). The CDR3 DNA is TGTGCCAGCAGATTGGACAGGGGGCTGACAGATACGCAGTATTTT. It specifies CASRLDRGLTDTQYF. Based on the CDR3 plus reference TRBV5-4 and TRBJ2-3, the full variable domain is ETGVTQSPTHLIKTRGQQVTLRCSSQSGHNTVSWYQQALGQGPQFIFQYYREEENGRGNFPPRFSGLQFPNYSSELNVNALELDDSALYLCASRLDRGLTDTQYFGPGTRLTVL.

The chain carries TRBV28 and TRBJ1-4; TRBD1 aligns across 11 bases. The V segment lost 2 bases and the J segment 6 bases; nucleotides outside the gene matches: 5. CDR1 and CDR2 (germline): MDHEN, SYDVKM. The length of the CDR3 is 16 residues. CDR3 residues: CASSLNPGQGDEKLFF. The DNA for the CDR3 is TGTGCCAGCAGTTTAAACCCGGGACAGGGGGATGAAAAACTGTTTTTT.

This chain uses TRBV7-8 with TRBJ1-3; tentative D call: TRBD1 (5 bases). The V end lost 0 bases, the J end lost 0 bases, and 15 bases lay between the germline ends. The CDR3 loop spans 18 amino acids. Germline V gene sequence: CDR1 SGHVS, CDR2 FQNEAQ. The CDR3, as DNA: TGTGCCAGCAGCTTAGCGCGCGGGGGTTCCATCTCTGGAAACACCATATATTTT. This encodes CASSLARGGSISGNTIYF.